This T cell receptor beta chain emerged from a study of cytomegalovirus exposure and HLA in healthy donors. Study-wide results and caveats: The classifier reportedly diagnosed cytomegalovirus status with high specificity and sensitivity. According to a later analysis, TCR clusters from the first cohort tended to co-occur in the approximately 130 validation repertoires. TCR sequences were mostly rare, though some public TCRs occurred in many donors.

Donors came from a validation cohort of over a hundred subjects, distinct from the first 666-subject cohort. A note on this clone: Antigen unknown.

Assay used: immunoSEQ multiplex PCR; TCRdb lists only in-frame clones, some missing. The sample comprises 85,000 to 95,000 clones, about 96% of which are singletons, and 0.78% rests with the top ten. CDR3 length: 17 residues. V shed 2 bases and J shed 2 bases, with 18 bases lying between them. Germline CDR1 reads SGHNT; CDR2 reads YENEEA. The receptor was isolated from a man in his late teens or twenties in good health and CMV-seronegative. This sequence joins TRBV11-3 and TRBJ2-5; D is possibly TRBD1 (5 bases). The material sequenced was PBMCs. CDR3 in amino acids: CASSLSLGSQGQETQYF. The DNA of the CDR3 is TGTGCCAGCAGCTTATCCCTCGGATCCCAGGGACAAGAGACCCAGTACTTC.